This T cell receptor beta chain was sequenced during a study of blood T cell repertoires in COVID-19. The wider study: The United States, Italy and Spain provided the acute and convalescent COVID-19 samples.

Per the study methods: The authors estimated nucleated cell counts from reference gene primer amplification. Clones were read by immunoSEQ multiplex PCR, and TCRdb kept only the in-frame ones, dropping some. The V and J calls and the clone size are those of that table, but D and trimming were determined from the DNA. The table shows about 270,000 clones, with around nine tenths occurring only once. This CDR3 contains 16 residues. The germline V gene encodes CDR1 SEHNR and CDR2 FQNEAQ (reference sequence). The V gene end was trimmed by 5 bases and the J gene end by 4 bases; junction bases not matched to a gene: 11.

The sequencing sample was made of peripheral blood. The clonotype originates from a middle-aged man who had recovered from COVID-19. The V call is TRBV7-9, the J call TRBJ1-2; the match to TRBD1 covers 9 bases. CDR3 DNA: TGTGCCAGCAGCCCCGGACAGGGGTCGTTACTCTATGGCTACACCTTC. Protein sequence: CASSPGQGSLLYGYTF. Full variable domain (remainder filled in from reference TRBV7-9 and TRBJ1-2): DTGVSQNPRHKITKRGQNVTFRCDPISEHNRLYWYRQTLGQGPEFLTYFQNEAQLEKSRLLSDRFSAERPKGSFSTLEIQRTEQGDSAMYLCASSPGQGSLLYGYTFGSGTRLTVV.